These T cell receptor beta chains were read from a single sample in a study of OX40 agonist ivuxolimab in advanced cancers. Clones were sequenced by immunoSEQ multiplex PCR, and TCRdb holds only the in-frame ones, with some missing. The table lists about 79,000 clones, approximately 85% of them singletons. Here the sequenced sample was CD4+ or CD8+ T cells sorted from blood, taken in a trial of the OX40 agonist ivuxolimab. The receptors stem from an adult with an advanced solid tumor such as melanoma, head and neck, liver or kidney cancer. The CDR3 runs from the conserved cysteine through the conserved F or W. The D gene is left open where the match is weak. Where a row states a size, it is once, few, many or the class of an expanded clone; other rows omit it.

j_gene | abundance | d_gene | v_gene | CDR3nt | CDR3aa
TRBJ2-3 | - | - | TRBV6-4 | TGTGCCAGCGTAGAGCGAAAGATCACAGATACGCAGTATTTT | CASVERKITDTQYF
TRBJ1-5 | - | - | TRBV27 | TGTGCCAGCAGCCCCTTTGGGGTCATCGGCAATCAGCCCCAGCATTTT | CASSPFGVIGNQPQHF
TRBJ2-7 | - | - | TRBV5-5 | TGTGCCAGCAGCTTGGTAGGTAGCTCCTACGAGCAGTACTTC | CASSLVGSSYEQYF
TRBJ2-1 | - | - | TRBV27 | TGTGCCAGCAGTTCTGCTAATTACAATGAGCAGTTCTTC | CASSSANYNEQFF
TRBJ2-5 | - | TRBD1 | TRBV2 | TGTGCCAGCTCGATCCGGACAGGGGGAGAGACCCAGTACTTC | CASSIRTGGETQYF
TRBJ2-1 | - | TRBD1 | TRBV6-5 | TGTGCCAGCAGTTGGGAAACCGGGACAGCCCCGAATGAGCAGTTCTTC | CASSWETGTAPNEQFF
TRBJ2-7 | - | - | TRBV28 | TGTGCCAGCAACCTCATCGGGGGCGAGCAGTACTTC | CASNLIGGEQYF
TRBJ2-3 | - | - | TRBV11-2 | TGTGCCAGCAGCTACCCTAGCACAGATACGCAGTATTTT | CASSYPSTDTQYF
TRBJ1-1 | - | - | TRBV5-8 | TGTGCCAGCGACTTGGAATGGAACACTGAAGCTTTCTTT | CASDLEWNTEAFF
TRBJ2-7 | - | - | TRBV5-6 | TGTGCCAGCAGCCCAGGACAGACCTACGAGCAGTACTTC | CASSPGQTYEQYF
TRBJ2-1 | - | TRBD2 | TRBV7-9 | TGTGCCAGCAGCTTAGTCGGTAGCGGGGCCTACAATGAGCAGTTCTTC | CASSLVGSGAYNEQFF
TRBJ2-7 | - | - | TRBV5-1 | TGCGCCAGCAACTGGGGAAGCTCCTACGAGCAGTACTTC | CASNWGSSYEQYF
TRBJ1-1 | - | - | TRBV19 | TGTGCCAGTAGTATAAGGGGGGACACTGAAGCTTTCTTT | CASSIRGDTEAFF
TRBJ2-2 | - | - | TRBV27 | TGTGCCAGCAGCGAACTAGCTGTCGGGGAGCTGTTTTTT | CASSELAVGELFF
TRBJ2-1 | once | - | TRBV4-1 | TGCGCCAGCAGCCAAGGGCTCGCTAGAAGAATCTACAATGAGCAGTTCTTC | CASSQGLARRIYNEQFF
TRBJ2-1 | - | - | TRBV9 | TGTGCCAGCAGCTCTCGCGGCCGCGACGATGAGCAGTTCTTC | CASSSRGRDDEQFF
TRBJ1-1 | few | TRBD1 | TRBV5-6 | TGTGCCAGCAGCCCAGAGACAGGGGAGGCAGCTTTCTTT | CASSPETGEAAFF
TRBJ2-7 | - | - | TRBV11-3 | TGTGCCAGCAGCCCCCTGGAGGGGAACTACGAGCAGTACTTC | CASSPLEGNYEQYF
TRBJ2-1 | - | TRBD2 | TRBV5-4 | TGTGCCAGCAGCTCCTTAGCGGGAGGGATGGCCTACAATGAGCAGTTCTTC | CASSSLAGGMAYNEQFF
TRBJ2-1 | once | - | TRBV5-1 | TGCGCCAGCAGCGGGCGGGACGGCGATGAGCAGTTCTTC | CASSGRDGDEQFF
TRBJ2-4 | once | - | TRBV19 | TGTGCCACCACCCTCTCCGACCACAAAAACATTCAGTACTTC | CATTLSDHKNIQYF
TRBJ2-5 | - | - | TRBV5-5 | TGTGCCAGCAGCCCGTATGACCTGACCCAGTACTTC | CASSPYDLTQYF
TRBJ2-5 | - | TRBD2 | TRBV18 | TGTGCCAGCTCACCACCAGCGGGGCAAGGGACCCAGTACTTC | CASSPPAGQGTQYF
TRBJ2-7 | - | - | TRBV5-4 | TGTGCCAGCAGCAACAGGGACCCCCTGAACGAGCAGTACTTC | CASSNRDPLNEQYF
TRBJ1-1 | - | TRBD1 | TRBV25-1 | TGTGCCAGCACCCAAGTGGGGGACAGGGATATGAACACTGAAGCTTTCTTT | CASTQVGDRDMNTEAFF
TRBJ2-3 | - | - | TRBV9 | TGTGCCAGCAGCGCGACCACAGATACGCAGTATTTT | CASSATTDTQYF
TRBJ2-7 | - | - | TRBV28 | TGTGCCAGCAGTTTGAAGGGCAGTTTTACCTACGAGCAGTACTTC | CASSLKGSFTYEQYF
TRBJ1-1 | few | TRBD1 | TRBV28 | TGTGCCAGCAGTACAGGGGCCGTTAGACAAGCTTTCTTT | CASSTGAVRQAFF
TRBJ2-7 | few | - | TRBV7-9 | TGTGCCAGCAGCCCTGGATCCAGGAGCGAGCAGTACTTC | CASSPGSRSEQYF
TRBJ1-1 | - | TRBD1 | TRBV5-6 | TGTGCCAGCAGCTGGGACAGGACCACTGAAGCTTTCTTT | CASSWDRTTEAFF
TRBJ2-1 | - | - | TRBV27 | TGTGCCAGCAGTTCCGGTAGCTCCTACAATGAGCAGTTCTTC | CASSSGSSYNEQFF
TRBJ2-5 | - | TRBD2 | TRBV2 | TGTGCCAGCAACGTGGGGGGGGGAGCTCAAGAGACCCAGTACTTC | CASNVGGGAQETQYF
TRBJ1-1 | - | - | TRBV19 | TGTGCCAGTAGTATATTGACAGCTCCTATGAACACTGAAGCTTTCTTT | CASSILTAPMNTEAFF
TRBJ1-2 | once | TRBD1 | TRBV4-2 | TGTGCCAGCAGCCAAGTCTGGGACAGGGAGGCTAACTATGGCTACACCTTC | CASSQVWDREANYGYTF
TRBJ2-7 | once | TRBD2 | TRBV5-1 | TGCGCCAGCAGCTTGACAAGCGGGAAGGGACTCTACGAGCAGTACTTC | CASSLTSGKGLYEQYF
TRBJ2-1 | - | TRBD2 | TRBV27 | TGTGCCAGCAGTCCCCTAGCGGGAGTGGGCAATGAGCAGTTCTTC | CASSPLAGVGNEQFF
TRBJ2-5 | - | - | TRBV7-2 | TGTGCCAGCAGCGTCTGGAGCAGAGAGACCCAGTACTTC | CASSVWSRETQYF
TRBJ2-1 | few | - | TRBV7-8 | TGTGCCAGCAGCTTTGATTCTTTGACAGACCTGTACAATGAGCAGTTCTTC | CASSFDSLTDLYNEQFF
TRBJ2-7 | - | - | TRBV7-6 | TGTGCCAGCAGCTCAGACAGGTTTGAAAAGCAGTACTTC | CASSSDRFEKQYF
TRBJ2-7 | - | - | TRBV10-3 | TGTGCCATCAGTGCCGGGACTCTATACGAGCAGTACTTC | CAISAGTLYEQYF
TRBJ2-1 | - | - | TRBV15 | TGTGCCACCAGCAGGCCCGGCGATGAGCAGTTCTTC | CATSRPGDEQFF
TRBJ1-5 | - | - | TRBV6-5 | TGTGCCAGCAAGAAGGTTGGCAATCAGCCCCAGCATTTT | CASKKVGNQPQHF
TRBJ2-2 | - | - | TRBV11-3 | TGTGCCAGCAGTAAACGGGGCGAGGGCACCGGGGAGCTGTTTTTT | CASSKRGEGTGELFF
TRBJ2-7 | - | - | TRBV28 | TGTGCCAGCAGTTATAGCTCCTACGAGCAGTACTTC | CASSYSSYEQYF
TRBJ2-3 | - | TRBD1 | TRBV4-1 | TGCGCCAGCAGCGACCGACAGGGTGACGATACGCAGTATTTT | CASSDRQGDDTQYF
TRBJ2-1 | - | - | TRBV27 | TGTGCCAGCAGTTTATATTTTTCGACTAGAGTTTCCGATGAGCAGTTCTTC | CASSLYFSTRVSDEQFF
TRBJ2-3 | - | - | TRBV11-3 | TGTGCCAGCAGCTTAGAAGCAGTCACAGATACGCAGTATTTT | CASSLEAVTDTQYF
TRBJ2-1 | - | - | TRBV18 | TGTGCCAGCTCGCGGGACAGTCGCTTACTCTCCTACAATGAGCAGTTCTTC | CASSRDSRLLSYNEQFF